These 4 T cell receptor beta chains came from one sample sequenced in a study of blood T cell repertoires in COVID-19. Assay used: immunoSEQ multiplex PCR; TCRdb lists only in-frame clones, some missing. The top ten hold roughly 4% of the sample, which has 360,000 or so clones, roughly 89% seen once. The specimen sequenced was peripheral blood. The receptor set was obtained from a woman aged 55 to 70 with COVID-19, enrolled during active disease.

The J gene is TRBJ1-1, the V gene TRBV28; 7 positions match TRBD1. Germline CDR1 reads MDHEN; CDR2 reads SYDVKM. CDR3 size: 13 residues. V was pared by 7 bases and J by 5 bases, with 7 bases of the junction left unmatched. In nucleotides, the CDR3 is TGTGCCAGCATCCCAGGGGGAAGAACTGAAGCTTTCTTT. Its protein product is CASIPGGRTEAFF.

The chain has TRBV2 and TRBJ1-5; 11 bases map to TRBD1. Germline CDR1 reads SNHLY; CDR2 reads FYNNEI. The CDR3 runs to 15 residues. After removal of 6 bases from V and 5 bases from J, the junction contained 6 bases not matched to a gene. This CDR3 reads CASSHRTGGDQPQHF. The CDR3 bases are TGTGCCAGCAGCCATCGGACAGGGGGCGATCAGCCCCAGCATTTT.

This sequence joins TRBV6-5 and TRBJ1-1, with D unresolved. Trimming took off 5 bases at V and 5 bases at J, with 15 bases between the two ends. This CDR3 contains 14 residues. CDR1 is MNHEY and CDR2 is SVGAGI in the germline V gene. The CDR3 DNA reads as TGTGCCAGCAGTACGGGGTTTTCGAAAACTGAAGCTTTCTTT. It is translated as CASSTGFSKTEAFF.

The chain's CDR3 is CASSLLGGSGSFTDTQYF. Here the CDR3 DNA reads TGTGCCAGCAGCCTCCTGGGAGGGAGCGGCTCTTTCACAGATACGCAGTATTTT. The chain has TRBV9 and TRBJ2-3, with TRBD2 identical over 7 bases. Germline assignment: CDR1 SGDLS and CDR2 YYNGEE. The CDR3 runs 18 residues. Germline trimming cut 4 bases from V and 2 bases from J; bases unmatched to any gene: 16.